The clone carrying this TCR beta chain was observed a few times. Its specificity is unknown. The data derive from a study of CD8 T cells in ankylosing spondylitis. Overall study findings and caveats: Reported data indicate significant enrichment of disease-linked clones within matched ankylosing spondylitis synovial fluid. Disease-linked clones had a CD8+ phenotype and relatively low frequency in peripheral blood. Ankylosing spondylitis blood appeared to be characterized by a TCR beta motif of fewer than ten highly homologous variants.

Each TCR beta library was made by quantitative 5'-RACE that incorporated molecular barcodes. TCRdb recomputed calls from the 5' RACE reads with MiXCR, one row per CDR3 protein. The sample contains roughly 300,000 distinct CDR3 sequences, approximately 8% of which appear only once. Germline CDR1 is SGHRS and CDR2 is YFSETQ. V lost 1 base, J lost 4 bases, and 14 bases lay in between. The CDR3 sequence is 16 residues long. V usage is TRBV5-1 and J usage is TRBJ1-4, with no clear D. Sample: blood, either unsorted or a sorted T cell fraction (not recorded which). The receptor comes from a male donor with ankylosing spondylitis. The CDR3 sequence: CASSLFPPADNEKLFF. The CDR3 nucleotides are TGCGCCAGCAGCTTGTTCCCGCCAGCCGATAATGAAAAACTGTTTTTT.